These T cell receptor beta chains were read from a single sample in a study of shared T cell receptors in the human thymus. The repertoire was sequenced with immunoSEQ multiplex PCR; TCRdb's copy has only in-frame clones and lacks some. This table has some 720,000 clones, 88% appearing once. These records were also assigned to another study, of human thymus T cells.

The sequencing sample was made of thymocytes. Receptors originate from a boy in the first two years of life with a congenital heart defect. Both conserved end residues are part of each CDR3. D genes are given only for firm matches. The size entry is marked missing in some rows and otherwise reads once, few, many or a size class.

clone size: .
V gene: TRBV14
J gene: TRBJ2-1
D gene: TRBD2
CDR3 protein: CASSLRTSGSRGYNEQFF
CDR3 DNA: TGTGCCAGCAGCCTAAGGACTAGCGGGAGTAGGGGATACAATGAGCAGTTCTTC

clone size: .
V gene: TRBV11-2
J gene: TRBJ2-3
D gene: TRBD2
CDR3 protein: CASSAGRGRPVRDTQYF
CDR3 DNA: TGTGCCAGCAGCGCCGGGAGGGGTCGCCCTGTGAGGGATACGCAGTATTTT

clone size: .
V gene: TRBV9
J gene: TRBJ1-2
D gene: TRBD1
CDR3 protein: CASSVGTGYINYGYTF
CDR3 DNA: TGTGCCAGCAGCGTAGGGACAGGGTACATTAACTATGGCTACACCTTC

clone size: once
V gene: TRBV10-3
J gene: TRBJ1-1
D gene: TRBD1
CDR3 protein: CAISEQGANTEAFF
CDR3 DNA: TGTGCCATCAGTGAGCAGGGGGCGAACACTGAAGCTTTCTTT

clone size: once
V gene: TRBV28
J gene: TRBJ2-7
D gene: .
CDR3 protein: CASTGDTGEQYF
CDR3 DNA: TGTGCCAGCACAGGGGATACGGGCGAGCAGTACTTC

clone size: .
V gene: TRBV6-5
J gene: TRBJ1-5
D gene: TRBD1
CDR3 protein: CASSSRQGSNQPQHF
CDR3 DNA: TGTGCCAGCAGTTCGAGACAGGGGAGCAATCAGCCCCAGCATTTT

clone size: .
V gene: TRBV29-1
J gene: TRBJ2-7
D gene: .
CDR3 protein: CSVAYGGQWEQYF
CDR3 DNA: TGCAGCGTCGCCTACGGGGGTCAATGGGAGCAGTACTTC

clone size: .
V gene: TRBV4-2
J gene: TRBJ2-5
D gene: .
CDR3 protein: CASSWTAQETQYF
CDR3 DNA: TGTGCCAGCAGTTGGACAGCTCAAGAGACCCAGTACTTC

clone size: .
V gene: TRBV28
J gene: TRBJ2-1
D gene: .
CDR3 protein: CASGIRRRFYNEQFF
CDR3 DNA: TGTGCCAGCGGAATCAGGCGCCGATTTTACAATGAGCAGTTCTTC

clone size: .
V gene: TRBV7-2
J gene: TRBJ2-7
D gene: .
CDR3 protein: CASSLVRDGKVEYEQYF
CDR3 DNA: TGTGCCAGCAGCTTAGTTCGAGACGGGAAGGTCGAATACGAGCAGTACTTC